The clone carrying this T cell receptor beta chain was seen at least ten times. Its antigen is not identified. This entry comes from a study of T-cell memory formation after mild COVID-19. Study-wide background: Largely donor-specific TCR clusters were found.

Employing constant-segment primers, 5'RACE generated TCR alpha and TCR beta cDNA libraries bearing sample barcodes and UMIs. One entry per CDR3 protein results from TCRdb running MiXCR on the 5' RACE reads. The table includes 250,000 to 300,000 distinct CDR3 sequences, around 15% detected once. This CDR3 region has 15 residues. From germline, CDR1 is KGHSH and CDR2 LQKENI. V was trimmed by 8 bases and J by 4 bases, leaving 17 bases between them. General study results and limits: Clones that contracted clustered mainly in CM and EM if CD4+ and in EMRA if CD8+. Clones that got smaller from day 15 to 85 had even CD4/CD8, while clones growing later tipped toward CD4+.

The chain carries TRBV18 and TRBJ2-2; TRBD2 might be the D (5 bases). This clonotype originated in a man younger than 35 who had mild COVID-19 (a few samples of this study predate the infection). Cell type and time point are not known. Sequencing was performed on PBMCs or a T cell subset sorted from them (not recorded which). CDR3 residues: CASPGPGRSTGELFF. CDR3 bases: TGTGCCAGCCCGGGCCCGGGAAGATCCACCGGGGAGCTGTTTTTT.